Given below is one TCR beta chain in context. With 5 bases clipped from V and 0 bases from J, the junction kept 5 bases outside the gene matches. Germline-derived CDR1 and CDR2 are PRHDT and FYEKMQ (reference sequence). CDR3 length: 15 amino acids. The data were taken from a study of cytomegalovirus exposure and HLA in healthy donors. The PCR contained 60 Vbeta and 13 Jbeta primers. Using immunoSEQ multiplex PCR, the repertoire was profiled, and TCRdb retains in-frame clones only, with some absent. The sample consists of approximately 130,000 clones, 70% to 85% of them appearing once. The clonotype was recovered from a man between 18 and 35 years old in good health and CMV-seronegative. This chain links TRBV13 with TRBJ2-3, with 7 bases identical to TRBD2. The material sequenced was PBMCs. The CDR3 is CASSLASGSTDTQYF. DNA of the CDR3: TGTGCCAGCAGCCTAGCTAGCGGTAGCACAGATACGCAGTATTTT.